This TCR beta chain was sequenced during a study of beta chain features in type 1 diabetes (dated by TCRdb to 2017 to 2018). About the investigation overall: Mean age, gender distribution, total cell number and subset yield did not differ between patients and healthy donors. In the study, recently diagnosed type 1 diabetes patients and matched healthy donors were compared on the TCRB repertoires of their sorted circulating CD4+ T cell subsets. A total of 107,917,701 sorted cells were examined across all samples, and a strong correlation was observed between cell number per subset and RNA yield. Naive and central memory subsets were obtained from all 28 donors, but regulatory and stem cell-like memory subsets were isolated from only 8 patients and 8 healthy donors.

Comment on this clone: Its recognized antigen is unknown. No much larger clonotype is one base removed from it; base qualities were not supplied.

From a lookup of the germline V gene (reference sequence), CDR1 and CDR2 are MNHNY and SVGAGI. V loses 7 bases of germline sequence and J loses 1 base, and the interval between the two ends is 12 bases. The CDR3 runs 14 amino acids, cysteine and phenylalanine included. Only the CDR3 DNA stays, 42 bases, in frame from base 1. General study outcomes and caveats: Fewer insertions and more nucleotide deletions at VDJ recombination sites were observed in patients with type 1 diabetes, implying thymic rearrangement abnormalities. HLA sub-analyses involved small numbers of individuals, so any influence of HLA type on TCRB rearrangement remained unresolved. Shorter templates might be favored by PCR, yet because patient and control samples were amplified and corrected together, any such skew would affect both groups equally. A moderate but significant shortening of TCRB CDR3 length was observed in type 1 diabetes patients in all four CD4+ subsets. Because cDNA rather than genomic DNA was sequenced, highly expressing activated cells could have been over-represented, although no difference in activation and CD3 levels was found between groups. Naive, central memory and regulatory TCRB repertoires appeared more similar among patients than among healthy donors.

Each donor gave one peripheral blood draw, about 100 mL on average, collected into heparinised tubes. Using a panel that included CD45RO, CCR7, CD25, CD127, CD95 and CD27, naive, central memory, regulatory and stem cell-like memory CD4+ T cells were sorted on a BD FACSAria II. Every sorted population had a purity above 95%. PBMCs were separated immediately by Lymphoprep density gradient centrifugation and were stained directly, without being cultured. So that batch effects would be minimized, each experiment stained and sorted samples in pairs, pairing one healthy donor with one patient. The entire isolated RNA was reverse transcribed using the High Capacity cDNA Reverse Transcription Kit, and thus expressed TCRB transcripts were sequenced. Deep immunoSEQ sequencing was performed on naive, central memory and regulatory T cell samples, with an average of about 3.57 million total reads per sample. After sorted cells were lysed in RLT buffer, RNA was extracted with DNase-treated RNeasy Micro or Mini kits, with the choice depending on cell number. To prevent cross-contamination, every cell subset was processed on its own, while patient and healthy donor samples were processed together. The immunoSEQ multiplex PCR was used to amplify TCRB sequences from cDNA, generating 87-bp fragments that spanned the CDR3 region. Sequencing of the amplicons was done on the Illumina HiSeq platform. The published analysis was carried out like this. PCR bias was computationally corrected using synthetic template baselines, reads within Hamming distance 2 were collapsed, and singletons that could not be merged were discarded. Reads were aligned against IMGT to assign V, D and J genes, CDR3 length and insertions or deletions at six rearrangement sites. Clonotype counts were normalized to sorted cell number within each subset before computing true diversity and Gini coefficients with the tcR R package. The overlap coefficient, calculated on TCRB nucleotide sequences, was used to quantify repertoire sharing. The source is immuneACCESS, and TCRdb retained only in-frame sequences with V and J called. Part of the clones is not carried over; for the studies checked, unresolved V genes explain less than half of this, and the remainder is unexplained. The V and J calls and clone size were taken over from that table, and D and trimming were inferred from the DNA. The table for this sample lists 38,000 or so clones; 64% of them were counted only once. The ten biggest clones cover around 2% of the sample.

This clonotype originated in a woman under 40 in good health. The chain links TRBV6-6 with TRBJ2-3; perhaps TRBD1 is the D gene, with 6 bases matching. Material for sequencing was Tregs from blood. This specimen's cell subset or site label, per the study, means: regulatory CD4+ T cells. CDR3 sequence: CASTDRRRTDTQYF. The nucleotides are TGTGCCAGCACCGACAGGCGCCGCACAGATACGCAGTATTTT.